This T cell receptor (beta chain) was captured in a study of blood T cells in healthy people across ages. In the study overall: Template switching picked up about one barcoded beta molecule for each two T cells. Findings of the study overall: Older age coincided with a roughly linear decline in TCR beta diversity per million T cells. The study lacked donor CMV status, which possibly confounded expanded clonotype changes.

Alongside a J-beta primer mix, a sample-barcoded 5' primer served in a second PCR lasting roughly 6 to 11 cycles. At least 2.5 million CDR3-containing paired-end reads were obtained per sample. TCRdb passed the 5' RACE reads through MiXCR, listing each CDR3 protein once. In the table there are about 640,000 distinct CDR3 sequences, roughly 50% of which are singletons. In the case of this clonotype: What it binds is not known.

The germline V gene has CDR1 SGHRS and CDR2 YFSETQ. Trimming shortened V by 3 bases and J by 5 bases, and 12 bases separated the two germline ends. CDR3 length: 14 amino acids. Sequenced input: blood. The rearrangement uses TRBV5-1 and TRBJ2-1; maybe TRBD2 (7 bases). This clonotype was obtained from a man in his sixties in good health. The CDR3 sequence is CASSWGGPDNEQFF. The DNA of the CDR3 is TGCGCCAGCAGCTGGGGGGGCCCCGACAATGAGCAGTTCTTC.